The clone carrying this T cell receptor beta chain has only a few counts. What it binds is not known. Expressed TCRB transcripts were sequenced because the isolated RNA had all been reverse transcribed beforehand. Sequenced by immunoSEQ multiplex PCR; TCRdb stores in-frame clones only, minus some. The profile shows 200,000 to 300,000 clones, around 9.9% of them singletons. Germline V gene sequence: CDR1 LGHNA, CDR2 YNFKEQ. With V trimmed by 1 base and J by 0 bases, 6 bases remained unmatched. The CDR3 contains 16 residues. This sample stems from a study of beta chain features in type 1 diabetes. Study-level results: Among all four CD4+ subsets, Type 1 diabetes patients had TCRB CDR3s that were moderately but significantly shorter.

The sample comprised naive CD4+ T cells from blood. The genes are TRBV4-2 and TRBJ2-7; 7 bases map to TRBD2. The TCR sequence derives from a man aged 25 to 40 with type 1 diabetes. The CDR3 sequence: CASSQVDRGGSYEQYF. CDR3 nucleotides: TGTGCCAGCAGCCAAGTTGATCGCGGGGGCTCCTACGAGCAGTACTTC.